These T cell receptor beta chains were read from a single sample in a study of cytomegalovirus exposure and HLA in healthy donors. Data came from immunoSEQ multiplex PCR; TCRdb stores just in-frame clones and leaves some out. The sample includes roughly 150,000 clones, roughly 80% of them seen just once. Sequenced sample: PBMCs. The source is a man aged 25 to 45 in good health and CMV-seronegative. CDR3s include the opening cysteine and the closing phenylalanine or tryptophan. The D gene is left open where the match is weak. The size entry is marked missing in some rows and otherwise reads once, few, many or a size class.

cdr3_nt cdr3_aa v_call clone_size d_call j_call
TGTGCCAGCTCACCCACTAACCCCCGGGACAGGTTCTCCTACGAGCAGTACTTC CASSPTNPRDRFSYEQYF TRBV18 . TRBD1 TRBJ2-7
TGTGCCAGCAGTTTATCCTCGACCCGGACAGGGGAAGCCAAAAACATTCAGTACTTC CASSLSSTRTGEAKNIQYF TRBV28 . TRBD1 TRBJ2-4
TGTGCCAGCAGTTTACGAGGCGGGGGGGGCTCCCCTCCCTATTCGCAGTATTTT CASSLRGGGGSPPYSQYF TRBV27 . TRBD2 TRBJ2-3
TGCGCCAGCGGTGGACTAGCGGGAGGCCGCAATGAGCAGTTCTTC CASGGLAGGRNEQFF TRBV4-1 few TRBD2 TRBJ2-1
TGCAGCCTAGCGGGAGTAAATGAGCAGTTCTTC CSLAGVNEQFF TRBV20-1 . TRBD2 TRBJ2-1
TGCGCCAGCAGCTCAGGACAGGAGAACACCGGGGAGCTGTTTTTT CASSSGQENTGELFF TRBV5-1 . TRBD1 TRBJ2-2
TGCGCCAGCAGCCAAGATGACACTAGCAGCAGCTCCTACGAGCAGTACTTC CASSQDDTSSSSYEQYF TRBV4-1 few . TRBJ2-7
TGTGCCAGCAGTACCGGGACAGGGGGTGCGGCTTTCTTT CASSTGTGGAAFF TRBV6-5 . TRBD1 TRBJ1-1
TGCGCCAGCAGCTTGGCCCTTGGGGGACTGGGGACTGAAGCTTTCTTT CASSLALGGLGTEAFF TRBV5-1 . . TRBJ1-1
TGTGCCAGCAGCCCGGGACAGGGGGCCAACGGGGAGCTGTTTTTT CASSPGQGANGELFF TRBV11-1 . TRBD1 TRBJ2-2
TGTGCCAGCAGCAGGGGGTCCTATTCAGATACGCAGTATTTT CASSRGSYSDTQYF TRBV5-4 once . TRBJ2-3
TGCGCCAGCAGCCAAGAAGTAACGGGACTAGCGGGAGGGTGGCCCTACGAGCAGTACTTC CASSQEVTGLAGGWPYEQYF TRBV4-1 . TRBD2 TRBJ2-7
TGTGCAAGTCGCTTGCGGACTAGCGGGAGAACAGATACGCAGTATTTT CASRLRTSGRTDTQYF TRBV12-2 . . TRBJ2-3
TGTGCCAGTAGTACTACAGGGGGATCGGCCTTCAATGAGCAGTTCTTC CASSTTGGSAFNEQFF TRBV19 . TRBD1 TRBJ2-1
TGTGCCAGCAGCCCCGGGACTAGCGCAGCCTACGAGCAGTACTTC CASSPGTSAAYEQYF TRBV6-5 . TRBD2 TRBJ2-7
TGTGCCAGCAGTCGACAGGGCCCGAACACCGGGGAGCTGTTTTTT CASSRQGPNTGELFF TRBV2 . TRBD1 TRBJ2-2
TGTGCCAGTAGCGGGAGTCTGATAGATACGCAGTATTTT CASSGSLIDTQYF TRBV19 . . TRBJ2-3
TGTGCCAGCAGTCCCTCCGTGGGACAGGGAACAGAGACCCAGTACTTC CASSPSVGQGTETQYF TRBV28 . TRBD1 TRBJ2-5
TGCGCCAGCAGCCGGACTAGCGGGCAAGAGACCCAGTACTTC CASSRTSGQETQYF TRBV4-1 . TRBD2 TRBJ2-5
TGTGCCAGCAACGGGGACAGGGGCTCTCCATGGGGCCGGGATACGCAGTATTTT CASNGDRGSPWGRDTQYF TRBV2 . TRBD1 TRBJ2-3
TGCGCCAGCAGTGAATCAGGGGTCAAAGATACGCAGTATTTT CASSESGVKDTQYF TRBV10-1 . . TRBJ2-3
TGTGCCAGCAGTATCGGGACAGGGGGCAATCAGCCCCAGCATTTT CASSIGTGGNQPQHF TRBV27 . TRBD1 TRBJ1-5
TGTGCCAGCAGGCCCCATTTCGGAGCGACCTTTGGCTACACCTTC CASRPHFGATFGYTF TRBV6-5 once . TRBJ1-2
TGCGCCAGCAGACCACCGGGGACAGGGAGTACCGGGGAGTTGTTTTTT CASRPPGTGSTGELFF TRBV5-1 . TRBD1 TRBJ2-2
TGCGCCAGCAGACAGCAAACCGGGGAGCTGTTTTTT CASRQQTGELFF TRBV5-1 . . TRBJ2-2
TGTGCCAGCAGCTTAGTCAGGGGGCGCACAGATACGCAGTATTTT CASSLVRGRTDTQYF TRBV7-8 . TRBD1 TRBJ2-3
TGTGCCAGCAGTGCCACCACTAGCGGCACAGATACGCAGTATTTT CASSATTSGTDTQYF TRBV6-4 . TRBD2 TRBJ2-3
TGTGCCAGCTCACCGGCGGTCCGGACAGGGCGAGCCGGGGAGCTGTTTTTT CASSPAVRTGRAGELFF TRBV18 . TRBD1 TRBJ2-2
TGCGCCAGCACCCAAGATAGCTCTGGAAACACCATATATTTT CASTQDSSGNTIYF TRBV5-1 . . TRBJ1-3
TGTGCCAGCAGCTTCCTGTCGGGGGGGCCAGGCACCGGGGAGCTGTTTTTT CASSFLSGGPGTGELFF TRBV5-6 once TRBD2 TRBJ2-2
TGTGCCAGCAGTGCTCAAGCCGGGACAGGATTTTACAATGAGCAGTTCTTC CASSAQAGTGFYNEQFF TRBV6-1 . TRBD1 TRBJ2-1
TGCGCCAGCAGCCTAGCGGGAGGGCCTCGGGAGCAGTACTTC CASSLAGGPREQYF TRBV5-1 . TRBD2 TRBJ2-7
TGTGCCAGCAGCGTACAAGGTCGGGAGGTCGGAGTCACAGATACGCAGTATTTT CASSVQGREVGVTDTQYF TRBV9 . TRBD2 TRBJ2-3
TGTGCCACCTCAGGGGAGATGAGTGGCACTGAAGCTTTCTTT CATSGEMSGTEAFF TRBV10-3 . . TRBJ1-1
TGTGCCAGCAGTAGAGGTCTGACAGATACGCAGTATTTT CASSRGLTDTQYF TRBV28 . . TRBJ2-3
TGTGCCAGCAGTCCGACAGGGAGCTCCTACGAGCAGTACTTC CASSPTGSSYEQYF TRBV28 . TRBD1 TRBJ2-7
TGTGCCAGCAGCTCCTCCTTCGCGGGAGGGCCCTACGAGCAGTACTTC CASSSSFAGGPYEQYF TRBV5-6 . TRBD2 TRBJ2-7
TGTGCCAGCAGCGTAGGACCAGGGGCGCCTAACTATGGCTACACCTTC CASSVGPGAPNYGYTF TRBV9 few . TRBJ1-2
TGTGCCTGGAGTGTACTAACAGGGGGCCAGCCCCAGCATTTT CAWSVLTGGQPQHF TRBV30 . TRBD1 TRBJ1-5
TGTGCCAGCAGTGAATACGCCCCAGGGCCTACTAATGAAAAACTGTTTTTT CASSEYAPGPTNEKLFF TRBV6-1 few . TRBJ1-4
TGTGCCAGCTCAGTGGGCCAGGGGATCGAAAAACTGTTTTTT CASSVGQGIEKLFF TRBV18 . . TRBJ1-4
TGTGCCAGCAGTTTCCCTACAGGGGCCACTGAAGCTTTCTTT CASSFPTGATEAFF TRBV28 . TRBD1 TRBJ1-1
TGTGCCAGTAGTATTGTAAGTGTGTTTGGAGGGCCGACAGATACGCAGTATTTT CASSIVSVFGGPTDTQYF TRBV19 once . TRBJ2-3
TGTGCCAGCAGCCCACTAGCGGGAGGGCTCAATGAGCAGTTCTTC CASSPLAGGLNEQFF TRBV7-3 . TRBD2 TRBJ2-1
TGCAGCGTCAAAGGGACAGGGGGAAACACCGGGGAGCTGTTTTTT CSVKGTGGNTGELFF TRBV29-1 . TRBD1 TRBJ2-2
TGTGCCAGCAGTTACTCTTGGCAGGGCTACGAGCAGTACTTC CASSYSWQGYEQYF TRBV6-5 . . TRBJ2-7
TGTGCCAGTAGCGGGACCACTAGCGGGAGACCGAACACCGGGGAGCTGTTTTTT CASSGTTSGRPNTGELFF TRBV19 . TRBD2 TRBJ2-2